This is a list of T cell receptor beta chains from one sample in a study of cytomegalovirus exposure and HLA in healthy donors. TCRdb keeps only in-frame clones here, not all; method: immunoSEQ multiplex PCR. The data show around 150,000 clones, roughly 80% seen once. Sequenced material: PBMCs. The receptors originated from a male donor in good health and CMV-seropositive. The CDR3 runs from the conserved cysteine through the conserved F or W. The order of the fields is J gene, D gene, V gene, clone size, CDR3 DNA, CDR3 protein. The D gene is left open where the match is weak. Size values are once, few and many counts, or a class for expanded clones, and some rows have none.

J gene: TRBJ2-5; D gene: TRBD1; V gene: TRBV25-1; clone size: .; CDR3 DNA: TGTGCCAGCAGTGAGGACAGGGCAGAGACCCAGTACTTC; CDR3 protein: CASSEDRAETQYF
J gene: TRBJ1-6; D gene: .; V gene: TRBV30; clone size: .; CDR3 DNA: TGTGCCTGGAGTTTCAGCGGCTCCTATAATTCACCCCTCCACTTT; CDR3 protein: CAWSFSGSYNSPLHF
J gene: TRBJ2-7; D gene: .; V gene: TRBV27; clone size: .; CDR3 DNA: TGTGCCAGCAGTTCCTATGGGAGCGGAGAGCAGTACTTC; CDR3 protein: CASSSYGSGEQYF
J gene: TRBJ2-2; D gene: TRBD2; V gene: TRBV5-1; clone size: .; CDR3 DNA: TGCGCCAGCAGCTTGGGAGGGAGCGGGAGTCTTTCCGGGGAGCTGTTTTTT; CDR3 protein: CASSLGGSGSLSGELFF
J gene: TRBJ1-1; D gene: .; V gene: TRBV7-9; clone size: .; CDR3 DNA: TGTGCCAGCAGCTTACTAGGGGTGACCACTGAAGCTTTCTTT; CDR3 protein: CASSLLGVTTEAFF
J gene: TRBJ1-1; D gene: TRBD1; V gene: TRBV19; clone size: .; CDR3 DNA: TGTGCCAGTAGTATTCCCCGAGTGACAGGGCGGACTGAAGCTTTCTTT; CDR3 protein: CASSIPRVTGRTEAFF
J gene: TRBJ2-1; D gene: TRBD1; V gene: TRBV18; clone size: .; CDR3 DNA: TGTGCCAGCTCACCAAGACAGGGGGCTTACAATGAGCAGTTCTTC; CDR3 protein: CASSPRQGAYNEQFF
J gene: TRBJ2-7; D gene: .; V gene: TRBV7-2; clone size: .; CDR3 DNA: TGTGCCAGCAGCTTAGCGCTGGACTCTCGCTACGAGCAGTACTTC; CDR3 protein: CASSLALDSRYEQYF
J gene: TRBJ2-7; D gene: TRBD2; V gene: TRBV19; clone size: .; CDR3 DNA: TGTGCCAGTAGTATAGTTAGCGGGGGATCCTACGAGCAGTACTTC; CDR3 protein: CASSIVSGGSYEQYF
J gene: TRBJ1-5; D gene: TRBD1; V gene: TRBV7-8; clone size: .; CDR3 DNA: TGTGCCAGCAGCTTAGATACAGGGGGCCAGGGCCAGCCCCAGCATTTT; CDR3 protein: CASSLDTGGQGQPQHF
J gene: TRBJ2-7; D gene: TRBD1; V gene: TRBV2; clone size: few; CDR3 DNA: TGTGCCAGCACCCTAAGGGCTGGACAGGGGTACGAGCAGTACTTC; CDR3 protein: CASTLRAGQGYEQYF
J gene: TRBJ2-2; D gene: .; V gene: TRBV5-1; clone size: .; CDR3 DNA: TGCGCCAGCAGCCAACCCCTCGCGACGAACACCGGGGAGCTGTTTTTT; CDR3 protein: CASSQPLATNTGELFF
J gene: TRBJ2-4; D gene: .; V gene: TRBV6-5; clone size: .; CDR3 DNA: TGTGCCAGCAGCTCCTTGGCTTTAAACATTCAGTACTTC; CDR3 protein: CASSSLALNIQYF
J gene: TRBJ1-5; D gene: .; V gene: TRBV6-6; clone size: .; CDR3 DNA: TGTGCCAGCCTCCCAAGGGGGTCTGGCAATCAGCCCCAGCATTTT; CDR3 protein: CASLPRGSGNQPQHF
J gene: TRBJ1-3; D gene: .; V gene: TRBV6-9; clone size: .; CDR3 DNA: TGTGCCAGCACTACCCCAACAAAGGGGGGAAACACCATATATTTT; CDR3 protein: CASTTPTKGGNTIYF
J gene: TRBJ1-3; D gene: .; V gene: TRBV5-1; clone size: .; CDR3 DNA: TGCGCCAGCAGCTTGTGGCAGGGAAACACCATATATTTT; CDR3 protein: CASSLWQGNTIYF
J gene: TRBJ2-7; D gene: .; V gene: TRBV30; clone size: .; CDR3 DNA: TGTGCCTGGAGTAATAGCTACGAGCAGTACTTC; CDR3 protein: CAWSNSYEQYF
J gene: TRBJ1-5; D gene: .; V gene: TRBV4-1; clone size: many; CDR3 DNA: TGCGCCAGCAGCCAAACCATCCAAGGGGATCAGCCCCAGCATTTT; CDR3 protein: CASSQTIQGDQPQHF
J gene: TRBJ1-2; D gene: TRBD1; V gene: TRBV5-1; clone size: .; CDR3 DNA: TGCGCCAGCAGCAGCCGGGACAGCTATGGCTACACCTTC; CDR3 protein: CASSSRDSYGYTF
J gene: TRBJ1-2; D gene: TRBD1; V gene: TRBV14; clone size: .; CDR3 DNA: TGTGCCAGCAGCCAGACAGGGTTCTATGGCTACACCTTC; CDR3 protein: CASSQTGFYGYTF
J gene: TRBJ1-1; D gene: .; V gene: TRBV7-9; clone size: .; CDR3 DNA: TGTGCCAGCAGCCAGGACAGTTACACTGAAGCTTTCTTT; CDR3 protein: CASSQDSYTEAFF
J gene: TRBJ2-7; D gene: .; V gene: TRBV5-1; clone size: few; CDR3 DNA: TGCGCCAGCAGCCCCCTCGGGATCGAGCAGTACTTC; CDR3 protein: CASSPLGIEQYF
J gene: TRBJ1-5; D gene: .; V gene: TRBV5-6; clone size: .; CDR3 DNA: TGTGCCAGCAGCTTGGGAGCGGGGATTGGCAATCAGCCCCAGCATTTT; CDR3 protein: CASSLGAGIGNQPQHF
J gene: TRBJ2-7; D gene: TRBD2; V gene: TRBV28; clone size: .; CDR3 DNA: TGTGCCAGCTTCACTAGCGGTGTGTACGAGCAGTACTTC; CDR3 protein: CASFTSGVYEQYF
J gene: TRBJ2-7; D gene: TRBD1; V gene: TRBV5-1; clone size: .; CDR3 DNA: TGCGCCAGCAGAGTGGACAGGGGTTACGAGCAGTACTTC; CDR3 protein: CASRVDRGYEQYF
J gene: TRBJ2-4; D gene: TRBD1; V gene: TRBV6-1; clone size: .; CDR3 DNA: TGTGCCAGCACCCGGGACAGGGATGGTAAAAACATTCAGTACTTC; CDR3 protein: CASTRDRDGKNIQYF
J gene: TRBJ2-2; D gene: .; V gene: TRBV4-3; clone size: .; CDR3 DNA: TGCGCCAGCAGCCAAGGTTTGAGAGCCACCGGGGAGCTGTTTTTT; CDR3 protein: CASSQGLRATGELFF
J gene: TRBJ1-2; D gene: .; V gene: TRBV12-5; clone size: .; CDR3 DNA: TGTGCTAGTGGTCCTCAGGATTTTAACTATGGCTACACCTTC; CDR3 protein: CASGPQDFNYGYTF
J gene: TRBJ2-5; D gene: TRBD1; V gene: TRBV11-2; clone size: few; CDR3 DNA: TGTGCCAGCAGGCAGGGGGTCTGGGAGACCCAGTACTTC; CDR3 protein: CASRQGVWETQYF
J gene: TRBJ1-1; D gene: TRBD1; V gene: TRBV5-1; clone size: few; CDR3 DNA: TGCGCCAGCAAGTCCGGGACAGGGGTTCTGGACGCTTTCTTT; CDR3 protein: CASKSGTGVLDAFF
J gene: TRBJ1-2; D gene: .; V gene: TRBV4-1; clone size: .; CDR3 DNA: TGCGCCAGCAGCCATTCCCATTACTATGGCTACACCTTC; CDR3 protein: CASSHSHYYGYTF
J gene: TRBJ2-2; D gene: .; V gene: TRBV19; clone size: .; CDR3 DNA: TGTGCCAGTAGGACAGGGAACACCGGGGAGCTGTTTTTT; CDR3 protein: CASRTGNTGELFF
J gene: TRBJ2-3; D gene: TRBD2; V gene: TRBV9; clone size: once; CDR3 DNA: TGTGCCAGCGGGGGCGGGACTAGCTACACAGATACGCAGTATTTT; CDR3 protein: CASGGGTSYTDTQYF
J gene: TRBJ2-2; D gene: TRBD2; V gene: TRBV5-1; clone size: .; CDR3 DNA: TGCGCCAGCAGCCCTATACTAGCGGGAGATCGCGGGGAGCTGTTTTTT; CDR3 protein: CASSPILAGDRGELFF
J gene: TRBJ1-1; D gene: TRBD1; V gene: TRBV6-5; clone size: .; CDR3 DNA: TGTGCCAGCAGTTACTCCCGAACCGGGACAGGGGTTGCTTTCTTT; CDR3 protein: CASSYSRTGTGVAFF
J gene: TRBJ2-3; D gene: TRBD2; V gene: TRBV9; clone size: few; CDR3 DNA: TGTGCCAGCAGCGTTGCGGGGGGCAGCCCAGATACGCAGTATTTT; CDR3 protein: CASSVAGGSPDTQYF
J gene: TRBJ1-5; D gene: .; V gene: TRBV27; clone size: .; CDR3 DNA: TGTGCCAGCAGTTTAGGAGGAGGTCAGCCCCAGCATTTT; CDR3 protein: CASSLGGGQPQHF
J gene: TRBJ1-1; D gene: .; V gene: TRBV5-6; clone size: .; CDR3 DNA: TGTGCCAGCAGCCTACAGAGTACAGTTTGGGTCACTGAAGCTTTCTTT; CDR3 protein: CASSLQSTVWVTEAFF
J gene: TRBJ2-7; D gene: TRBD1; V gene: TRBV10-1; clone size: .; CDR3 DNA: TGCGCCAGCAGTGAGCGGTCAGGGGACAGCGACGAGCAGTACTTC; CDR3 protein: CASSERSGDSDEQYF
J gene: TRBJ1-2; D gene: .; V gene: TRBV5-1; clone size: .; CDR3 DNA: TGCGCCAGCAGCCGGGGGACGTTGTTGGTGCATGGCTACACCTTC; CDR3 protein: CASSRGTLLVHGYTF
J gene: TRBJ1-5; D gene: .; V gene: TRBV19; clone size: .; CDR3 DNA: TGTGCCAGTAGTCTGAGAATGGGCAATCAGCCCCAGCATTTT; CDR3 protein: CASSLRMGNQPQHF